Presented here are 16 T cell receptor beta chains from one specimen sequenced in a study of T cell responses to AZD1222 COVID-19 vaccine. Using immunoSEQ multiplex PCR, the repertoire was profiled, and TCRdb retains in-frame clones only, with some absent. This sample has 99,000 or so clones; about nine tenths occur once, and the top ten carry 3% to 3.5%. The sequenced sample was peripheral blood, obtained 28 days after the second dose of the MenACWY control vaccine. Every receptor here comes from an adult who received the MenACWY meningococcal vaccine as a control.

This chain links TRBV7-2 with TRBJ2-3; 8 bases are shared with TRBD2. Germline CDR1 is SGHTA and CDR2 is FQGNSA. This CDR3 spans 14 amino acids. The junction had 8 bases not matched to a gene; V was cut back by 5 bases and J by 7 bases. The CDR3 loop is CASSTQTSEHTQYF. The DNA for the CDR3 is TGTGCCAGCAGCACTCAGACTAGCGAACATACGCAGTATTTT.

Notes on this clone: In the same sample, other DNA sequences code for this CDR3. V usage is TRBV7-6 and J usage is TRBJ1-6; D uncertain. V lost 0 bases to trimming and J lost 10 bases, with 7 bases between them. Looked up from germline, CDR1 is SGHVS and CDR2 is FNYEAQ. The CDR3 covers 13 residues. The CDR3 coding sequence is TGTGCCAGCAGCTTAGCGTCGTGGTCACCCCTCCACTTT. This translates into CASSLASWSPLHF.

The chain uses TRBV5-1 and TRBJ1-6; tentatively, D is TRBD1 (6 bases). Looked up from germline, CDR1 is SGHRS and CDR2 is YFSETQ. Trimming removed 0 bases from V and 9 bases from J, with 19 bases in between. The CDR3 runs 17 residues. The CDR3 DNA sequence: TGCGCCAGCAGCTTGGGGATGGGGGGCCCTAAAAGTTCACCCCTCCACTTT. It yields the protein CASSLGMGGPKSSPLHF.

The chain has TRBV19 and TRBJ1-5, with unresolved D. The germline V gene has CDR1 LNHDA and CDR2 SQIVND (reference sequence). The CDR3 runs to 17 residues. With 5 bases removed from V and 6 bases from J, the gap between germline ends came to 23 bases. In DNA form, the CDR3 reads TGTGCCAGTAGTCTCCCGAAGGGCGCAGATTTGGGTCAGCCCCAGCATTTT. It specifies CASSLPKGADLGQPQHF.

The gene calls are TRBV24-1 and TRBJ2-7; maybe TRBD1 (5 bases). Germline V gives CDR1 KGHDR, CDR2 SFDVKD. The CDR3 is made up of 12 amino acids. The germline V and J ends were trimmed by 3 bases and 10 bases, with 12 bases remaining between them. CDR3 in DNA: TGTGCCACCAGTGATAAGGGGCCGGTTCAGTACTTC. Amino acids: CATSDKGPVQYF.

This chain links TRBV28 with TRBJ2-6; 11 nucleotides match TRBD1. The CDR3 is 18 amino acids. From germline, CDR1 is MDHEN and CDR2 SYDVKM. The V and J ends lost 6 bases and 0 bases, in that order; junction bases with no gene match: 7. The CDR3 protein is CASRGTGGYNSGANVLTF. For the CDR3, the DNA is TGTGCCAGCAGGGGGACAGGGGGATATAACTCTGGGGCCAACGTCCTGACTTTC.

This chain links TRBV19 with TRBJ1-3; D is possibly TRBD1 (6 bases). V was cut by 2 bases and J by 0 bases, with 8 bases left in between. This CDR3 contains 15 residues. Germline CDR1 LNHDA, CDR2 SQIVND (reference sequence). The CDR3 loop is CASSIWDNSGNTIYF. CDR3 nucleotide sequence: TGTGCCAGTAGTATATGGGACAACTCTGGAAACACCATATATTTT. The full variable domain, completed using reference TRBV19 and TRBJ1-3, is DGGITQSPKYLFRKEGQNVTLSCEQNLNHDAMYWYRQDPGQGLRLIYYSQIVNDFQKGDIAEGYSVSREKKESFPLTVTSAQKNPTAFYLCASSIWDNSGNTIYFGEGSWLTVV.

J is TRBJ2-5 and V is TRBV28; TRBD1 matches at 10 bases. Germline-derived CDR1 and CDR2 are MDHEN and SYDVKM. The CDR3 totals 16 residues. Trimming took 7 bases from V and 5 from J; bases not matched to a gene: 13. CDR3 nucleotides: TGTGCCAGCACCCCTTTGGGGACAGGGGAGGGCGAGACCCAGTACTTC. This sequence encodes CASTPLGTGEGETQYF.

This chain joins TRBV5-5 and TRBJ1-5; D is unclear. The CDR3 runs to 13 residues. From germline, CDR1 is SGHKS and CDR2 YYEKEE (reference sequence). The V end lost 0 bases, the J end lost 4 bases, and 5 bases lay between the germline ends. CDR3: CASSLAQNQPQHF. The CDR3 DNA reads TGTGCCAGCAGCTTGGCTCAGAATCAGCCCCAGCATTTT.

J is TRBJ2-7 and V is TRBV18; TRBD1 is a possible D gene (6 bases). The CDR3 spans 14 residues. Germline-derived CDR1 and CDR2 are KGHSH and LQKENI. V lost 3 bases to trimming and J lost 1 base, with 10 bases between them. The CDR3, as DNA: TGTGCCAGCTCACCTCGAGGGACATCCTACGAGCAGTACTTC. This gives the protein CASSPRGTSYEQYF. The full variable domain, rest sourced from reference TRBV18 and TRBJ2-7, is NAGVMQNPRHLVRRRGQEARLRCSPMKGHSHVYWYRQLPEEGLKFMVYLQKENIIDESGMPKERFSAEFPKEGPSILRIQQVVRGDSAAYFCASSPRGTSYEQYFGPGTRLTVT.

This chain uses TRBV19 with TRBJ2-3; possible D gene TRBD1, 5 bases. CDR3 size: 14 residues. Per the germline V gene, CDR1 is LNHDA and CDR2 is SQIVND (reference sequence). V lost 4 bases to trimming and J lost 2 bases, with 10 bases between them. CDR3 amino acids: CASSSRTNTDTQYF. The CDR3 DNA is TGTGCCAGTAGTAGCAGGACAAACACAGATACGCAGTATTTT.

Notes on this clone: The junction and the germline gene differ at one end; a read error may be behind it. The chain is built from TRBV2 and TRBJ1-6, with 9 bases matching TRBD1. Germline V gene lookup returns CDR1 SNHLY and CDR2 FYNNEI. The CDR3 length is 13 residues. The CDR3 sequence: CASIRDRAGPPDF. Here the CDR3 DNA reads TGTGCCAGCATCCGGGACAGGGCCGGTCCTCCTGACTTT. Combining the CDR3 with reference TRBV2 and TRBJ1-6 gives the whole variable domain EPEVTQTPSHQVTQMGQEVILRCVPISNHLYFYWYRQILGQKVEFLVSFYNNEISEKSEIFDDQFSVERPDGSNFTLKIRSTKLEDSAMYFCASIRDRAGPPDFGNGTRLTVT.

This CDR3 is CASSTRQSGTQYF. CDR3 coding DNA: TGTGCCAGCAGCACAAGACAGTCTGGGACCCAGTACTTC. V gene TRBV3-1 (or the pseudogene TRBV3-2) combines with J gene TRBJ2-5, with D possibly TRBD1 on 5 matching bases. The CDR3 spans 13 residues. V was shortened by 5 bases and J by 7 bases, with 14 bases between the two germline ends. Per germline, CDR1 LGHDT and CDR2 YNNKEL (reference sequence).

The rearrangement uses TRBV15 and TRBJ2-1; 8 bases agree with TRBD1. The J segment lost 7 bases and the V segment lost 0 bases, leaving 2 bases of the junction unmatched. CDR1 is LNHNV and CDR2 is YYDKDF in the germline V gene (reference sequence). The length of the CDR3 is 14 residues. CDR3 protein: CATSRDQGANEQFF. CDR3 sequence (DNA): TGTGCCACCAGCAGAGATCAGGGGGCGAATGAGCAGTTCTTC.

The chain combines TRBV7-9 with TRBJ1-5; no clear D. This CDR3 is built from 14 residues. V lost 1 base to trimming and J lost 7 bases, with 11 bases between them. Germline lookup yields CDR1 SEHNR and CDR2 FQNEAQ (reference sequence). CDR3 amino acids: CASSLGEGEQPQHF. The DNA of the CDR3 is TGTGCCAGCAGCTTAGGAGAAGGTGAGCAGCCCCAGCATTTT.

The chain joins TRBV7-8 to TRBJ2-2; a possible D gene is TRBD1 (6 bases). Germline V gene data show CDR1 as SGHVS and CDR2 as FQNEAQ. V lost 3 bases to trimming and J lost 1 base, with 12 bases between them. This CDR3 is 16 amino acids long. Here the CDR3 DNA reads TGTGCCAGCAGCTTTACGACAGGCTGGAACACCGGGGAGCTGTTTTTT. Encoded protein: CASSFTTGWNTGELFF.